A single count supports the clone carrying this T cell receptor beta chain. This table comes from immunoSEQ multiplex PCR, and its TCRdb copy is limited to in-frame clones, with some not included. The table has 490,000 or so clones, less than 80% seen once. This sample was taken from a study of shared clonotypes between healthy human individuals. About the study: The study drew on two women and a few men aged 18 to 49 as donors.

Genomic DNA, for the unsorted samples, came from some 100 million PBMCs. This CDR3 contains 15 residues. From germline, CDR1 is SGHNT and CDR2 YYREEE (reference sequence). J was trimmed by 1 base and V by 4 bases; bases with no gene match: 7. The sequenced sample consisted of PBMCs. This TCR came from a woman between 40 and 50 years old in good health. Some clones in this sample may be carry-over from other donors' samples. V and J are TRBV5-4 and TRBJ1-2, with 7 nucleotides matching TRBD1. This chain's CDR3 is CASSPQGGNNYGYTF. In DNA form, the CDR3 reads TGTGCCAGCAGCCCCCAGGGGGGAAATAACTATGGCTACACCTTC. Full variable domain (rest looked up from reference TRBV5-4 and TRBJ1-2): ETGVTQSPTHLIKTRGQQVTLRCSSQSGHNTVSWYQQALGQGPQFIFQYYREEENGRGNFPPRFSGLQFPNYSSELNVNALELDDSALYLCASSPQGGNNYGYTFGSGTRLTVV.